These T cell receptor beta chains were read from a single sample in a study of blood T cell repertoires in COVID-19. This table comes from immunoSEQ multiplex PCR, and its TCRdb copy is limited to in-frame clones, with some not included. The sample has some 75,000 clones; about 88% are singletons. Sequencing input: peripheral blood. The source of these receptors is a man in his 70s with active or convalescent COVID-19. Both conserved end residues are part of each CDR3. The D gene is left open where the match is weak.

D gene	V gene	J gene	CDR3 protein
NA	TRBV10-3	TRBJ1-1	CAITSGVEDTEAFF
NA	TRBV2	TRBJ2-3	CASTLGASTDTQYF
TRBD1	TRBV12-3/TRBV12-4	TRBJ1-2	CASGTGYGYTF
TRBD2	TRBV6-5	TRBJ2-1	CAIRSAGWGGYEQFF
NA	TRBV23-1	TRBJ1-5	CASSQSVLPLEHF
NA	TRBV29-1	TRBJ2-5	CSGSWGPPPETQYF
TRBD2	TRBV10-3	TRBJ2-3	CAITGGQRDTQYF
TRBD2	TRBV7-3	TRBJ2-1	CASSSLPGLAGVRQFF
NA	TRBV6-5	TRBJ2-7	CASRLRGTYEQYF
TRBD1	TRBV2	TRBJ1-5	CASRDRDNQPQHF
TRBD1	TRBV2	TRBJ1-2	CASSEPGTGGALGYTF
TRBD1	TRBV19	TRBJ2-7	CASRSRPGQGYEQYF
TRBD2	TRBV4-1	TRBJ2-5	CASSQDRSGGQETQYF
NA	TRBV10-3	TRBJ1-3	CAISESKAGIGNTIYF
TRBD1	TRBV14	TRBJ2-4	CASRLTGTGDQNIQYF
NA	TRBV9	TRBJ2-5	CASSVGEQETQYF
TRBD1	TRBV4-2	TRBJ1-4	CASSQEWRQGSEKLFF
TRBD2	TRBV15	TRBJ2-5	CATSREASGGTQYF
NA	TRBV6-5	TRBJ2-1	CASSYRAGLNNEQFF
NA	TRBV5-4	TRBJ2-3	CASSPSTDTQYF
NA	TRBV4-1	TRBJ1-1	CASQGAGGMNTEAFF
TRBD2	TRBV5-6	TRBJ2-7	CASSLLASGRGFEQYF
NA	TRBV6-5	TRBJ2-7	CASSRGRAEQYF
TRBD1	TRBV4-1	TRBJ1-1	CASSQGRGRVEAFF
TRBD1	TRBV5-1	TRBJ1-2	CASSFEGAGYGYTF